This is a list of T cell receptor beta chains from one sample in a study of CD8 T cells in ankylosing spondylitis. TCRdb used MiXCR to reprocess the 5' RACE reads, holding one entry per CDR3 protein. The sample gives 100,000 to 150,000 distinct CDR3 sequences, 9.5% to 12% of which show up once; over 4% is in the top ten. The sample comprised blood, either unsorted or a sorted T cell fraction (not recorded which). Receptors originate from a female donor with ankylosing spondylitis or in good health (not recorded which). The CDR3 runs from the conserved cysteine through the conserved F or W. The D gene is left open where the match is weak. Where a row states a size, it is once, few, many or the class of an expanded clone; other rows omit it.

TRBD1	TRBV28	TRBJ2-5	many	TGTGCCAGCAGTTCGGGACAGGAGGAGACCCAGTACTTC	CASSSGQEETQYF
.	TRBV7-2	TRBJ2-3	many	TGTGCCAGCAGCTTAGCGCGGGGCCCCACAGATACGCAGTATTTT	CASSLARGPTDTQYF
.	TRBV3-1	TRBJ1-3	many	TGTGCCAGCAGCACGACGGGACACTTCCTCTCTGGAAACACCATATATTTT	CASSTTGHFLSGNTIYF
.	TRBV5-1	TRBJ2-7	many	TGCGCCAGCAGACCGGGACCATCGTACGAGCAGTACTTC	CASRPGPSYEQYF
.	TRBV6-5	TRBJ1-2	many	TGTGCCAGCAGGACAGGCTCCTATGGCTACACCTTC	CASRTGSYGYTF
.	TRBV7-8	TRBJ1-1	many	TGTGCCAGCAGCTTTTTTGTGGGCGCGACGAACACTGAAGCTTTCTTT	CASSFFVGATNTEAFF
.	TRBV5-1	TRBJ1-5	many	TGCGCCAGCAGCGAACTCGGTTATAGCAATCAGCCCCAGCATTTT	CASSELGYSNQPQHF
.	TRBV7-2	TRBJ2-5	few	TGTGCCAGCAGCTTTGGGACCGCTGTAAAAGAGACCCAGTACTTC	CASSFGTAVKETQYF
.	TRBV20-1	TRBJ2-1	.	TGCTGCTTCAGGGGCCAGGCTCCGACTAGCAGCAATGAGCAGTTCTTC	CCFRGQAPTSSNEQFF
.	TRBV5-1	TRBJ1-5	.	TGCGCCAGCAGCTTGGCCCCTGGGAATCAGCCCCAGCATTTT	CASSLAPGNQPQHF
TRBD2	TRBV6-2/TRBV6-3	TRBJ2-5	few	TGTGCCAGCAGTGGCCTGGCGGGAGGGCGAGAGACCCAGTACTTC	CASSGLAGGRETQYF
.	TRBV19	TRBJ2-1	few	TGTGCCAGTAGTATTACTAGTTGGGATGAGCAGTTCTTC	CASSITSWDEQFF
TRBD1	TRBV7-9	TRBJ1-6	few	TGTGCCAGCATCGGACAGGAAAATTCACCCCTCCACTTT	CASIGQENSPLHF
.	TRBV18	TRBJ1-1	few	TGTGCCAGCTCACCACTCGATGGGGACACTGAAGCTTTCTTT	CASSPLDGDTEAFF
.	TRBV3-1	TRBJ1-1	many	TGTGCCAGCAGCCAAGATGCCCGGGAAGCTTTCTTT	CASSQDAREAFF
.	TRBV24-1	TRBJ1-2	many	TGTGCCACCTCCGGAGGACCCGGCTATGGCTACACCTTC	CATSGGPGYGYTF
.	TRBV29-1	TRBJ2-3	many	TGCAGCGCCGGAGGAGGGGGCACAGATACGCAGTATTTT	CSAGGGGTDTQYF
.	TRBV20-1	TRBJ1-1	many	TGCAGTGCTAGAGATCTATTCGGTCTAGGGTTGAACACTGAAGCTTTCTTT	CSARDLFGLGLNTEAFF
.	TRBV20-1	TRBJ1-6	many	TGCAGGCGGACCCCTCCGAGGGAAGGTTCGGATTCACCCCTCCACTTT	CRRTPPREGSDSPLHF
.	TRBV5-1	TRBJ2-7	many	TGCGCCAGCAGACCTGTGACAGACACGTACGAGCAGTACTTC	CASRPVTDTYEQYF